The 24 T cell receptor beta chains below were found in one sample sequenced in a study of T cells in Graves' hyperthyroidism and ophthalmopathy. Amplified regions were TCR beta CDR3 sequences from RNA transcripts. First-round RT-PCR of the TCR CDR3 relied on the HTBI primer set. TCRdb re-called the multiplex PCR reads through MiXCR, storing one row per CDR3 protein. In the table there are hundreds of thousands of distinct CDR3 sequences, around 15% of which are singletons. Source material: blood. These receptors originate from a man between 18 and 29 years old with Graves' ophthalmopathy.

This clonotype was found a few times. V usage is TRBV3-1 and J usage is TRBJ2-2; 9 positions match TRBD2. The CDR3 is 15 amino acids. Germline CDR1 and CDR2: LGHDT and YNNKEL (reference sequence). The J segment lost 6 bases and the V segment lost 4 bases, leaving 6 bases of the junction unmatched. The CDR3: CASSPAGLASGELFF. The CDR3 bases are TGTGCCAGCAGCCCGGCGGGACTAGCCTCCGGGGAGCTGTTTTTT.

This chain links TRBV11-2 with TRBJ2-5; 7 bases are a match to TRBD2. Trimming removed 2 bases from V and 7 bases from J; junction bases left unmatched: 22. The CDR3 totals 19 residues. Germline-derived CDR1 and CDR2 are SGHAT and FQNNGV. The CDR3 DNA follows: TGTGCCAGCAGCTTAAGCCCTCTTAATATAGCGGGCCCCTTGGGGACCCAGTACTTC. Protein sequence: CASSLSPLNIAGPLGTQYF.

This clonotype was recorded many times. V gene TRBV5-1 combines with J gene TRBJ2-2; TRBD2 matches at 10 bases. The CDR3 is 17 residues long. Germline CDR1 is SGHRS and CDR2 is YFSETQ. V gave up 4 bases and J gave up 3 bases; unmatched junction bases: 9. CDR3 DNA sequence: TGCGCCAGCAGCCTTCTACTAGCGGGATTTGACACCGGGGAGCTGTTTTTT. Amino acids: CASSLLLAGFDTGELFF.

This clonotype was counted ten times or more. Just one base apart from a much larger clone, this may be a read error. The rearrangement links TRBV2 to TRBJ2-3, with a weak D call TRBD1 (5 bases). Germline V lookup: CDR1 SNHLY, CDR2 FYNNEI. The length of the CDR3 is 13 residues. CDR3: CASMRQGTGTQYF. The DNA for the CDR3 is TGTGCCAGCATGCGGCAGGGCACAGGTACGCAGTATTTT. The complete variable domain, with remaining parts taken from reference TRBV2 and TRBJ2-3, reads EPEVTQTPSHQVTQMGQEVILRCVPISNHLYFYWYRQILGQKVEFLVSFYNNEISEKSEIFDDQFSVERPDGSNFTLKIRSTKLEDSAMYFCASMRQGTGTQYFGPGTRLTVL.

This clonotype showed up many times. CDR3 DNA: TGTGCCAGTAGTATGTGGTCCGTCCAGGGCGAAGCTTATAATTCACCCCTCCACTTT. As protein: CASSMWSVQGEAYNSPLHF. The gene calls are TRBV19 and TRBJ1-6; D possibly corresponds to TRBD1 (5 bases). This CDR3 region has 19 residues. Trimming took off 3 bases at V and 4 bases at J, with 22 bases between the two ends. Germline-derived CDR1 and CDR2 are LNHDA and SQIVND (reference sequence).

This clonotype was counted ten times or more. The rearrangement links TRBV29-1 to TRBJ2-7, with D hard to call. The germline V and J ends were trimmed by 3 bases and 5 bases, with 11 bases remaining between them. The CDR3 consists of 12 residues. Germline CDR1 reads SQVTM; CDR2 reads ANQGSEA. The CDR3 loop is CSVDSASHEQYF. The CDR3, as DNA: TGCAGCGTTGACTCGGCATCCCACGAGCAGTACTTC.

The gene calls are TRBV7-2 and TRBJ2-3, with D perhaps TRBD1 (6 bases). In germline, CDR1 is SGHTA, CDR2 FQGNSA. V was shortened by 5 bases and J by 7 bases, with 16 bases between the two germline ends. This CDR3 has 14 residues. In DNA form, the CDR3 reads TGTGCCAGCAGCCTATCACAGGGTATAAATACGCAGTATTTT. It is translated as CASSLSQGINTQYF.

Concerning this clonotype: A much bigger clone sits one base away, suggesting this may be a read error. The chain uses TRBV3-1 and TRBJ2-5; 11 nucleotides align to TRBD2. The CDR3 has 14 residues. Germline assignment: CDR1 LGHDT and CDR2 YNNKEL (reference sequence). J was trimmed by 13 bases and V by 2 bases; bases with no gene match: 9. CDR3 sequence: CASSQPGTSGQAYF. The CDR3 DNA reads TGTGCCAGCAGCCAACCTGGGACTAGCGGTCAGGCGTACTTC.

The chain carries TRBV19 and TRBJ2-5; 8 nucleotides match TRBD1. The CDR3 extends over 16 amino acids. Per the germline V gene, CDR1 is LNHDA and CDR2 is SQIVND (reference sequence). V trimming: 6 bases; J trimming: 2 bases; junction bases outside the gene matches: 11. CDR3 amino acids: CASRRLGQGKQETQYF. DNA of the CDR3: TGTGCCAGTAGGCGTCTCGGACAGGGAAAACAAGAGACCCAGTACTTC.

The chain has TRBV18 and TRBJ1-2, with D possibly TRBD1 on 6 matching bases. Trimming took off 5 bases at V and 4 bases at J, with 11 bases between the two ends. This CDR3 comprises 13 residues. From germline, CDR1 is KGHSH and CDR2 LQKENI. The DNA for the CDR3 is TGTGCCAGCTCAGCCACAGGGTTCTATGGCTACACCTTC. Translation: CASSATGFYGYTF. Complete variable domain (other parts from reference TRBV18 and TRBJ1-2): NAGVMQNPRHLVRRRGQEARLRCSPMKGHSHVYWYRQLPEEGLKFMVYLQKENIIDESGMPKERFSAEFPKEGPSILRIQQVVRGDSAAYFCASSATGFYGYTFGSGTRLTVV.

The table lists this clonotype with a few counts. The chain is built from TRBV10-1 and TRBJ1-2, with TRBD1 identical over 8 bases. Germline CDR1 reads WNHNN; CDR2 reads SYGVQD (reference sequence). This CDR3 has 14 amino acids. V dropped 5 bases and J dropped 4; count of bases not matched to a gene: 6. This chain's CDR3 is CASSNNRGFYGYTF. As DNA, the CDR3 is TGCGCCAGCAGTAACAACAGGGGGTTCTATGGCTACACCTTC.

Only a few counts were recorded for this clonotype. This chain joins TRBV4-2 and TRBJ2-6; D remains unclear. The CDR3 covers 17 residues. Between the trimmed V and J ends, which lost 3 bases and 0 bases, there was a span of 12 bases. Germline values: CDR1 LGHNA, CDR2 YNFKEQ. CDR3 loop: CASSQIRRISGANVLTF. The CDR3 DNA is TGTGCCAGCAGCCAGATCAGGCGTATCTCTGGGGCCAACGTCCTGACTTTC.

This chain links TRBV24-1 with TRBJ2-1; 12 positions agree with TRBD2. Germline V lookup: CDR1 KGHDR, CDR2 SFDVKD. V shed 7 bases, J shed 7 bases, and the junction held 10 bases outside the gene matches. The CDR3 is made up of 16 amino acids. As DNA, the CDR3 is TGTGCCACCAGCCTGGGGGGACTAGCGGGCGAAAATGAGCAGTTCTTC. Encoded protein: CATSLGGLAGENEQFF.

This clonotype was picked up many times. CDR3 residues: CSAGDWRGQTQYF. CDR3 nucleotide sequence: TGCAGTGCTGGGGATTGGCGGGGTCAGACCCAGTACTTC. The rearrangement uses TRBV20-1 and TRBJ2-5; the D gene is possibly TRBD2 (6 bases). V was cut by 5 bases and J by 6 bases, with 16 bases left in between. Germline CDR1 reads DFQATT; CDR2 reads SNEGSKA (reference sequence). The CDR3 covers 13 residues.

This sequence joins TRBV20-1 and TRBJ1-3; no clear D. CDR1 and CDR2 (germline): DFQATT, SNEGSKA (reference sequence). The CDR3 extends over 15 amino acids. V was shortened by 1 base and J by 1 base, with 11 bases between the two germline ends. The CDR3 region is CSARARSRSGNTIYF. Here the CDR3 DNA reads TGCAGTGCTAGAGCTCGAAGCCGATCTGGAAACACCATATATTTT.

This clonotype was detected ten times or more. This rearrangement joins TRBV7-2 to TRBJ2-3; 9 nucleotides agree with TRBD2. With 0 bases clipped from V and 4 bases from J, the junction kept 5 bases outside the gene matches. This CDR3 spans 16 amino acids. The germline V gene has CDR1 SGHTA and CDR2 FQGNSA. CDR3 nucleotide sequence: TGTGCCAGCAGCTTAGCAGGGCGGGAGGGGGCAGATACGCAGTATTTT. The encoded protein is CASSLAGREGADTQYF. Full variable domain (missing parts from reference TRBV7-2 and TRBJ2-3): GAGVSQSPSNKVTEKGKDVELRCDPISGHTALYWYRQSLGQGLEFLIYFQGNSAPDKSGLPSDRFSAERTGGSVSTLTIQRTQQEDSAVYLCASSLAGREGADTQYFGPGTRLTVL.

The chain couples TRBV6-1 to TRBJ1-4, with D tentatively TRBD1 (5 bases). Germline V CDR1 and CDR2: MNHNS, SASEGT. The V and J ends lost 2 bases and 8 bases respectively, with 12 bases between them. The CDR3 has 14 residues. The chain's CDR3 is CASSESGGVEKLFF. DNA for the CDR3: TGTGCCAGCAGTGAATCCGGGGGGGTGGAAAAACTGTTTTTT.

V is TRBV4-1 and J is TRBJ2-1; no firm D call. In germline, CDR1 is MGHRA, CDR2 YSYEKL. V was shortened by 4 bases and J by 0 bases, with 10 bases between the two germline ends. The CDR3 is 15 amino acids. The CDR3 sequence is CASSPRADSYNEQFF. CDR3 nucleotide sequence: TGCGCCAGCAGCCCAAGGGCGGACTCCTACAATGAGCAGTTCTTC.

This clonotype was detected many times. The rearrangement joins TRBV12-5 to TRBJ2-5; tentatively, D is TRBD1 or TRBD2 (6 bases each). Trimming shortened V by 1 base and J by 5 bases, and 17 bases separated the two germline ends. Per the germline V gene, CDR1 is LGHNT and CDR2 is FRNRAP. There are 16 residues in the CDR3. The CDR3 coding sequence is TGTGCTAGTGGTTTGGATCTGTTCGGGGGCCGGGAGACCCAGTACTTC. It translates to CASGLDLFGGRETQYF. Drawing the rest from reference TRBV12-5 and TRBJ2-5, the complete variable domain is DARVTQTPRHKVTEMGQEVTMRCQPILGHNTVFWYRQTMMQGLELLAYFRNRAPLDDSGMPKDRFSAEMPDATLATLKIQPSEPRDSAVYFCASGLDLFGGRETQYFGPGTRLLVL.

This clonotype was seen repeatedly, ten times or more. This chain links TRBV20-1 with TRBJ2-2; D uncertain. The CDR3 is made up of 14 amino acids. Trimming cost V 4 bases and J 1 base, with 10 bases left between them. CDR1 and CDR2 from the germline V gene are DFQATT and SNEGSKA (reference sequence). CDR3 region: CSAKAQLNTGELFF. CDR3 DNA sequence: TGCAGTGCTAAGGCGCAGCTGAACACCGGGGAGCTGTTTTTT.

This clonotype was recorded many times. The V and J genes are TRBV18 and TRBJ1-1; no clear D. The V end was cut by 5 bases, the J end by 7 bases, with 8 bases between. Germline loops: CDR1 KGHSH, CDR2 LQKENI. The CDR3 runs 11 residues. As DNA, the CDR3 is TGTGCCAGCTCAGCTCTAAATGAAGCTTTCTTT. Translated: CASSALNEAFF.

This clonotype came up many times. This chain joins TRBV5-6 and TRBJ1-3; no firm D call. Per germline, CDR1 SGHDT and CDR2 YYEEEE. Trimming cost V 4 bases and J 4 bases, with 6 bases left between them. The CDR3 contains 12 residues. CDR3 in DNA: TGTGCCAGCAGCCCCAGAGGAAACACCATATATTTT. Protein: CASSPRGNTIYF. The variable domain in full, completed from reference TRBV5-6 and TRBJ1-3, reads DAGVTQSPTHLIKTRGQQVTLRCSPKSGHDTVSWYQQALGQGPQFIFQYYEEEERQRGNFPDRFSGHQFPNYSSELNVNALLLGDSALYLCASSPRGNTIYFGEGSWLTVV.

This clonotype was detected a few times. The chain joins TRBV29-1 to TRBJ1-1; D is perhaps TRBD1 (6 bases). The CDR3 has 14 residues. Germline V lookup: CDR1 SQVTM, CDR2 ANQGSEA. V lost 3 bases and J 1 base, leaving 12 bases between the germline ends. Here the CDR3 reads CSVDLARGNTEAFF. For the CDR3, the DNA is TGCAGCGTTGATCTAGCCAGGGGGAACACTGAAGCTTTCTTT.

The rearrangement uses TRBV20-1 and TRBJ2-1, with D maybe TRBD2 (6 bases). The CDR3 contains 13 residues. Germline values: CDR1 DFQATT, CDR2 SNEGSKA (reference sequence). Deletions cut 3 bases from V and 4 bases from J, with 10 bases between. DNA of the CDR3: TGCAGTGCTAGTCCTAGCGATTACAATGAGCAGTTCTTC. It translates to CSASPSDYNEQFF.